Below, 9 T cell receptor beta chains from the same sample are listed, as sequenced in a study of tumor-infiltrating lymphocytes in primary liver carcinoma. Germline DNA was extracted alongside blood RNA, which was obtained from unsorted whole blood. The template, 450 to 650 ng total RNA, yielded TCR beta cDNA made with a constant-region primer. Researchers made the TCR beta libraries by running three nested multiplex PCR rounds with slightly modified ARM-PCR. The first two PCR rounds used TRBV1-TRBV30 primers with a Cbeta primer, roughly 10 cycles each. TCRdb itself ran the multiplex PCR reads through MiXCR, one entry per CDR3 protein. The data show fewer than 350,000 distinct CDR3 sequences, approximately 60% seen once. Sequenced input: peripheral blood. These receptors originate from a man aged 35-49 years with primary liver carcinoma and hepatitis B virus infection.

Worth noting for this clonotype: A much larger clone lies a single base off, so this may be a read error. The DNA of the CDR3 is TGCAGCGTTGACTCTGGACAGCGCACAGATATGCAGTATTTT. Protein sequence: CSVDSGQRTDMQYF. The genes are TRBV29-1 and TRBJ2-3, with D possibly matching TRBD1 (6 bases). Germline V lookup: CDR1 SQVTM, CDR2 ANQGSEA. The CDR3 is made up of 14 amino acids.

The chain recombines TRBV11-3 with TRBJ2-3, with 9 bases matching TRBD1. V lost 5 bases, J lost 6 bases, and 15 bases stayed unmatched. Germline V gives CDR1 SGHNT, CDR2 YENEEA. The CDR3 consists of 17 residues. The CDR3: CASSPGTGKDLADTQYF. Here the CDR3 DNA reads TGTGCCAGCAGCCCCGGGACAGGGAAAGATTTGGCGGATACGCAGTATTTT.

DNA of the CDR3: TGCGCCAGCAGTCATACCGGGACACTCGAAGAGACCCAGTACTTC. It translates to CASSHTGTLEETQYF. The gene calls are TRBV5-1 and TRBJ2-5, with D possibly matching TRBD1 (6 bases). This CDR3 has 15 amino acids. V was trimmed by 5 bases and J by 3 bases, leaving 17 bases between them. CDR1 and CDR2 from the germline V gene are SGHRS and YFSETQ.

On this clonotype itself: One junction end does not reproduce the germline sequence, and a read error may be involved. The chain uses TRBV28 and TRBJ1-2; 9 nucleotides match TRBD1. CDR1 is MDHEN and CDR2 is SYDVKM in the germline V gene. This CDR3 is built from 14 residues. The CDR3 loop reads CTSSLQGAGYGYTF. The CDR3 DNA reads TGTACCAGCAGTTTACAGGGGGCGGGCTATGGCTACACCTTC.

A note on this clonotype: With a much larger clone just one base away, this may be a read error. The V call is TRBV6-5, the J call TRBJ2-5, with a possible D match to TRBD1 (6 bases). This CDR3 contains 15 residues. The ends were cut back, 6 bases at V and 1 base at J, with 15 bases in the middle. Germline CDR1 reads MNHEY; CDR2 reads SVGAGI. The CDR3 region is CASSSRGTTQETQYF. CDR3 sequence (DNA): TGTGCCAGCAGCTCCAGAGGGACAACCCAAGAGACCCAGTACTTC.

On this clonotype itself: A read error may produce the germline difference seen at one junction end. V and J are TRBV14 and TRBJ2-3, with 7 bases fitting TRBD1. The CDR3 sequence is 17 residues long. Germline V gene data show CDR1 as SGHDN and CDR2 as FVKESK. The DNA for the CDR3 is TGTGCCAGCAGCCACCCGACAGGGTTGAGGGGCACAGATATGCAGTATTTT. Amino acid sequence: CASSHPTGLRGTDMQYF.

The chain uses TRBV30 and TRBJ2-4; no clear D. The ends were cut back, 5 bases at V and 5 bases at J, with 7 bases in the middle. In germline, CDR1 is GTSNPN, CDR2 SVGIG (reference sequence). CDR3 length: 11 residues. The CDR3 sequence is CAWGQENIQYF. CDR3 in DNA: TGTGCCTGGGGGCAAGAAAACATTCAGTACTTC.

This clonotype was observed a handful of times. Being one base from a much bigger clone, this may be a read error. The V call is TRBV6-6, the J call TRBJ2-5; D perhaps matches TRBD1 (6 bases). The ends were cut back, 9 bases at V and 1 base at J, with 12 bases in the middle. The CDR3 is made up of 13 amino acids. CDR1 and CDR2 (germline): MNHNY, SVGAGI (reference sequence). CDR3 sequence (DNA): TGTGCCAGACTGACAGGATCCCAAGAGACCCAGTACTTC. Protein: CARLTGSQETQYF.

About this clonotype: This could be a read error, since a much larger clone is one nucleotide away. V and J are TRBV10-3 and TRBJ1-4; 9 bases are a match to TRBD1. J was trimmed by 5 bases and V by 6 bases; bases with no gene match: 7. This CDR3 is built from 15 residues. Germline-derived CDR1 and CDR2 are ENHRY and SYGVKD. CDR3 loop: CAISRDRVRNEKLFF. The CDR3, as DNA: TGTGCCATCAGCCGGGACAGGGTGCGGAATGAAAAACTGTTTTTT.